This T cell receptor (beta chain) was identified in a study of shared clonotypes between healthy human individuals. For the study at large: Donors had three CD4 naive, three CD4 memory, two CD8 naive and one CD8 memory plate apiece.

As concerns this clone: Its antigen is not identified.

In replicate PCRs of sorted subsets, about 220 ng DNA, about 30,000 T cell genomes, was used. In the study's own analysis: In the immunoSEQ data, sequences were junction-only and lacked quality scores, so filtering differed. Assay used: immunoSEQ multiplex PCR; TCRdb lists only in-frame clones, some missing. The V and J calls and the clone size are those of that table, but D and trimming were determined from the DNA. The table has 150,000 to 200,000 clones, around 93% seen once. Study observations and caveats: Larger richness was generally estimated for naive than memory subsets.

Material for sequencing was naive CD4+ T cells sorted from blood. The subset denotes: CD45RA+ positively selected. The TCR comes from a woman aged 25 to 39 in good health.

The CDR3 is CASRNPGTSGIYEQYF. The CDR3 DNA sequence: TGCGCCAGCAGGAACCCCGGGACTAGCGGAATCTACGAGCAGTACTTC. The J gene is TRBJ2-7, the V gene TRBV5-1, with 11 bases aligning to TRBD2. Germline V lookup: CDR1 SGHRS, CDR2 YFSETQ. This CDR3 has 16 residues. J was trimmed by 3 bases and V by 5 bases; bases with no gene match: 10.